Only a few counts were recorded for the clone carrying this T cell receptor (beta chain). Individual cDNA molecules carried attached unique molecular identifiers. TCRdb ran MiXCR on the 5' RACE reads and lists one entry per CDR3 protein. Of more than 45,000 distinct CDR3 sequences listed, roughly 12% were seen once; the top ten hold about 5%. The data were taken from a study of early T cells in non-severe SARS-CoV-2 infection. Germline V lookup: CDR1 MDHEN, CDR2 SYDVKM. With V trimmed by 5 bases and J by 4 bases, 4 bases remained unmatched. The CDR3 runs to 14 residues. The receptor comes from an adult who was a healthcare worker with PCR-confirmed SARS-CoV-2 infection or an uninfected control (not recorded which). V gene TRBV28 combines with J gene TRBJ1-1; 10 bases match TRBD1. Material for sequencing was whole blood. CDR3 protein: CASSGTGAFTEAFF. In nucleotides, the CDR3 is TGTGCCAGCAGTGGGACAGGGGCATTCACTGAAGCTTTCTTT.